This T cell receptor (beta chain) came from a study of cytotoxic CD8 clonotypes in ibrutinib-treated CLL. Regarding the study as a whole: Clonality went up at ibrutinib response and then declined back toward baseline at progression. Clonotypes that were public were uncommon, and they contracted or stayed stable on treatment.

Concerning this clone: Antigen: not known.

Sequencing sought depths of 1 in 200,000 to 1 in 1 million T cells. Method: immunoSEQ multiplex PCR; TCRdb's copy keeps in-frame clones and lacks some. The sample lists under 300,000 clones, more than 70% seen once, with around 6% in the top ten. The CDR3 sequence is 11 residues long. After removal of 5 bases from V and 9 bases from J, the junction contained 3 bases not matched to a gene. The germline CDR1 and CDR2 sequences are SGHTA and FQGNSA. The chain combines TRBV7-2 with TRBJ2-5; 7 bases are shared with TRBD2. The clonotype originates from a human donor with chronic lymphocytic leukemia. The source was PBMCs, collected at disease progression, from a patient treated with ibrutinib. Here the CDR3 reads CASSGGVAQYF. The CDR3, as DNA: TGTGCCAGCAGCGGGGGGGTGGCCCAGTACTTC.